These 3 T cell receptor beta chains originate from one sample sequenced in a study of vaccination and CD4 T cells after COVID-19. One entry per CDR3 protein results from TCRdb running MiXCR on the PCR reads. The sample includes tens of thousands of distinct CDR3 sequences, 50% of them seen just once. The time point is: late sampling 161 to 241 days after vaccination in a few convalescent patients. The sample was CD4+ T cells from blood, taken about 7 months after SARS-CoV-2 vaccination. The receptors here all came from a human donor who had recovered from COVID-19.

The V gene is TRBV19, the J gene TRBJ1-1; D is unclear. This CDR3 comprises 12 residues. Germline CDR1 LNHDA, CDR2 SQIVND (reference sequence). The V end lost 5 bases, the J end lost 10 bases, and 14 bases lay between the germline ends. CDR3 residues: CASSFEGPGAFF. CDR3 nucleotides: TGTGCCAGTAGTTTCGAGGGCCCCGGAGCTTTCTTT.

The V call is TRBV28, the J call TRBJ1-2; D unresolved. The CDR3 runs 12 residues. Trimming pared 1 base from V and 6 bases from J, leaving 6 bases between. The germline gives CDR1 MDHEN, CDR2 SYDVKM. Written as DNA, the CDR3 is TGTGCCAGCAGTTTATACCGGGATGGCTACACCTTC. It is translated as CASSLYRDGYTF.

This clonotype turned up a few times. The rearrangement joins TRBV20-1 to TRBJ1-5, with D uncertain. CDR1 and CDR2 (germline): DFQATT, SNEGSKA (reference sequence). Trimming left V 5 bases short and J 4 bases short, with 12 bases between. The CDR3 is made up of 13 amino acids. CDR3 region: CSASDGNNQPQHF. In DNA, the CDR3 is TGCAGTGCTTCGGACGGAAATAATCAGCCCCAGCATTTT.